The entry below gives a single TCR beta chain sequence along with its context. Its antigen remains undetermined. Qualities for individual bases were not recorded, and no much larger clone is one base off. Libraries were made using the immunoSEQ multiplex PCR assay. TCRdb holds this immuneACCESS table with in-frame rearrangements only. Some clones are missing; in checked studies, unresolved V genes explain under half, and the rest has no known cause. Counted in this sample were about 180,000 clones; more than 80% of them appeared once. The biggest ten clones account for approximately 1.5% of the sample. The sample is drawn from a study of control samples from healthy donors and cancer patients (dated by TCRdb to 2018 to 2020). The germline V gene (reference sequence) yields LNHDA for CDR1 and SQIVND for CDR2. From cysteine to phenylalanine, the CDR3 is 15 amino acids long. This entry keeps only the CDR3 DNA: 45 bases, framed from base 1. V loses 8 bases, J loses 0 bases, and the germline ends lie 16 bases apart.

This chain is built from TRBV19 and TRBJ1-1; TRBD1 is a possible D gene, resting on 5 matching bases. The sample consisted of blood. The source is a man aged 30-40 years in good health. The bases read TGTGCCAGTGCCCGCGGGGGGACTATGAACACTGAAGCTTTCTTT. This codes for CASARGGTMNTEAFF.